What follows are 29 T cell receptor beta chains derived from one specimen sequenced in a study of neoadjuvant anti-PD-1 for oral cavity cancer. Produced via immunoSEQ multiplex PCR; TCRdb's table is partial and in-frame only. Among around 14,000 clones listed, about 73% were seen once. The time point denotes: after neoadjuvant nivolumab, at surgical resection. The sample in question was PBMCs, obtained after nivolumab (anti-PD-1) treatment. The origin of the receptors is a person aged 40 to 85 with oral cavity squamous cell carcinoma.

The rearrangement links TRBV5-4 to TRBJ2-2; 8 bases match TRBD1. The V segment lost 5 bases and the J segment 5 bases; nucleotides outside the gene matches: 2. The germline V gene encodes CDR1 SGHNT and CDR2 YYREEE (reference sequence). This CDR3 spans 13 amino acids. CDR3 residues: CASSRTGTGELFF. The CDR3 nucleotides are TGTGCCAGCAGTAGGACAGGGACCGGGGAGCTGTTTTTT.

This chain uses TRBV28 with TRBJ1-1; D not resolved. Germline V CDR1 and CDR2: MDHEN, SYDVKM. CDR3 length: 11 residues. V gave up 6 bases and J gave up 1 base, with 3 bases separating them. The CDR3: CASRENTEAFF. CDR3 bases: TGTGCCAGCAGGGAGAACACTGAAGCTTTCTTT.

The CDR3 nucleotides read TGCAGCGTTGGCGGGACTAGGTACAATGAGCAGTTCTTC. It specifies CSVGGTRYNEQFF. V gene TRBV29-1 combines with J gene TRBJ2-1; 8 bases agree with TRBD2. Germline values: CDR1 SQVTM, CDR2 ANQGSEA. The CDR3 runs 13 residues. V lost 4 bases, J lost 4 bases, and 3 bases stayed unmatched.

This clone was seen a single time. The chain has TRBV11-3 and TRBJ1-1; a weak D match, TRBD1 (5 bases). The length of the CDR3 is 13 residues. Per the germline V gene, CDR1 is SGHNT and CDR2 is YENEEA. V shed 3 bases and J shed 0 bases, with 5 bases lying between them. CDR3 sequence (DNA): TGTGCCAGCAGCTTGGGGGTGAACACTGAAGCTTTCTTT. Translating gives CASSLGVNTEAFF. Together with reference TRBV11-3 and TRBJ1-1, the CDR3 gives the full variable domain: EAGVVQSPRYKIIEKKQPVAFWCNPISGHNTLYWYLQNLGQGPELLIRYENEEAVDDSQLPKDRFSAERLKGVDSTLKIQPAELGDSAVYLCASSLGVNTEAFFGQGTRLTVV.

This clone was observed a handful of times. The V and J genes are TRBV5-1 and TRBJ1-2; 10 bases match TRBD1. This CDR3 is built from 15 residues. The germline gives CDR1 SGHRS, CDR2 YFSETQ. Losses at the gene ends were 4 bases for V and 8 bases for J; bases not matched to a gene: 11. The DNA of the CDR3 is TGCGCCAGCAGCCCCACCTCGGGACAGGGGAACGGCTACACCTTC. It specifies CASSPTSGQGNGYTF.

The chain combines TRBV5-4 with TRBJ2-7; TRBD2 aligns across 14 bases. In germline, CDR1 is SGHNT, CDR2 YYREEE (reference sequence). This CDR3 has 15 amino acids. Losses at the gene ends were 3 bases for V and 7 bases for J; bases not matched to a gene: 6. The CDR3 loop reads CASSSPGLAGEEQYF. The CDR3, as DNA: TGTGCCAGCAGCTCGCCGGGACTAGCGGGAGAGGAGCAGTACTTC.

The gene calls are TRBV2 and TRBJ2-1; D remains ambiguous. In germline, CDR1 is SNHLY, CDR2 FYNNEI. This CDR3 comprises 13 residues. V lost 2 bases to trimming and J lost 9 bases, with 11 bases between them. CDR3 bases: TGTGCCAGCAGTGAAAGCGCCCTGAGTGAGCAGTTCTTC. This encodes CASSESALSEQFF.

This clone was counted between two and nine times. J is TRBJ1-2 and V is TRBV7-9; D not certain. V was cut by 1 base and J by 3 bases, with 6 bases left in between. Per the germline V gene, CDR1 is SEHNR and CDR2 is FQNEAQ (reference sequence). This CDR3 has 13 amino acids. DNA for the CDR3: TGTGCCAGCAGCTTAGGGACGTACTATGGCTACACCTTC. This sequence encodes CASSLGTYYGYTF.

This clone occurred a few times. This chain joins TRBV5-1 and TRBJ1-2; D is uncertain. Trimming removed 7 bases at V and 0 bases at J, with 7 bases between. CDR3 length: 12 residues. Germline lookup yields CDR1 SGHRS and CDR2 YFSETQ. The CDR3 region is CASRVANYGYTF. The CDR3 nucleotides read TGCGCCAGCCGGGTAGCTAACTATGGCTACACCTTC.

This clone was seen only a few times. In the same sample, other DNA sequences code for this CDR3. This chain links TRBV7-3 with TRBJ1-1; no clear D. With 4 bases removed from V and 0 bases from J, the gap between germline ends came to 6 bases. The CDR3 has 13 residues. Germline V gives CDR1 SGHTA, CDR2 FQGTGA. This chain's CDR3 is CASSSNMNTEAFF. For the CDR3, the DNA is TGTGCCAGCAGCTCAAACATGAACACTGAAGCTTTCTTT. Supplemented by reference TRBV7-3 and TRBJ1-1, the full variable domain reads GAGVSQTPSNKVTEKGKYVELRCDPISGHTALYWYRQSLGQGPEFLIYFQGTGAADDSGLPNDRFFAVRPEGSVSTLKIQRTERGDSAVYLCASSSNMNTEAFFGQGTRLTVV.

The chain uses TRBV5-6 and TRBJ2-1; D might be TRBD2 (6 bases). Per the germline V gene, CDR1 is SGHDT and CDR2 is YYEEEE. Trimming took 0 bases from V and 7 from J, leaving 14 bases between them. The CDR3 covers 15 residues. CDR3 in amino acids: CASSLGRGPINEQFF. The CDR3 DNA follows: TGTGCCAGCAGCTTGGGGCGGGGTCCTATAAATGAGCAGTTCTTC.

V usage is TRBV5-6 and J usage is TRBJ2-7; 8 positions agree with TRBD2. The CDR3 has 18 amino acids. Germline CDR1 SGHDT, CDR2 YYEEEE. Trimming cost V 4 bases and J 2 bases; bases outside gene matches: 17. In DNA, the CDR3 is TGTGCCAGCAGCGACTCTAGGGTAGCTAGCGGGTCCACCTACGAGCAGTACTTC. Translation: CASSDSRVASGSTYEQYF.

V usage is TRBV19 and J usage is TRBJ2-1, with TRBD2 identical over 11 bases. From germline, CDR1 is LNHDA and CDR2 SQIVND (reference sequence). The V segment lost 6 bases and the J segment 2 bases; nucleotides outside the gene matches: 15. This CDR3 spans 19 amino acids. The CDR3 nucleotides read TGTGCCAGTAGGCGACGGACTAGCGGGCTAGACTCCCCCTACAATGAGCAGTTCTTC. This sequence encodes CASRRRTSGLDSPYNEQFF.

This chain links TRBV5-4 with TRBJ2-3, with TRBD1 identical over 8 bases. The trim removed 4 bases at V and 6 bases at J, leaving 7 bases unmatched. The CDR3 runs to 14 residues. Looked up from germline, CDR1 is SGHNT and CDR2 is YYREEE (reference sequence). CDR3 residues: CASSPTGASDTQYF. The CDR3 region has the DNA TGTGCCAGCAGCCCGACAGGGGCTTCGGATACGCAGTATTTT.

The rearrangement uses TRBV7-3 and TRBJ2-6, with a weak D call TRBD2 (6 bases). The CDR3 runs to 19 residues. The germline CDR1 and CDR2 sequences are SGHTA and FQGTGA. V shed 2 bases and J shed 0 bases, with 17 bases lying between them. The CDR3 DNA sequence: TGTGCCAGCAGCTTATATTTTGCGGAGGGGTTCTCTGGGGCCAACGTCCTGACTTTC. Translating it yields CASSLYFAEGFSGANVLTF.

This sequence joins TRBV7-8 and TRBJ2-3; D remains unclear. The CDR3 spans 11 residues. The germline V and J ends were trimmed by 6 bases and 3 bases, with 4 bases remaining between them. Germline loops: CDR1 SGHVS, CDR2 FQNEAQ. The CDR3 DNA is TGTGCCAGCAGGCTTACAGATACGCAGTATTTT. Its protein product is CASRLTDTQYF.

This rearrangement joins TRBV5-1 to TRBJ1-1, with 9 nucleotides matching TRBD1. Germline V gene sequence: CDR1 SGHRS, CDR2 YFSETQ. V shed 5 bases, J shed 4 bases, and the junction held 6 bases outside the gene matches. This CDR3 is 14 amino acids long. CDR3 residues: CASRTGGSGTEAFF. The CDR3 nucleotides read TGCGCCAGCAGAACAGGGGGCTCCGGCACTGAAGCTTTCTTT.

This clone has just a few counts. The V gene is TRBV5-1, the J gene TRBJ1-2, with no clear D. The CDR3 covers 10 residues. Trimming removed 2 bases from V and 4 bases from J, with 0 bases in between. Germline CDR1 is SGHRS and CDR2 is YFSETQ. The CDR3 region is CASSFYGYTF. DNA of the CDR3: TGCGCCAGCAGCTTCTATGGCTACACCTTC.

This chain joins TRBV7-8 and TRBJ2-2; 10 bases line up with TRBD2. J was trimmed by 4 bases and V by 5 bases; bases with no gene match: 7. Germline CDR1 reads SGHVS; CDR2 reads FQNEAQ. This CDR3 is built from 16 residues. The DNA for the CDR3 is TGTGCCAGCAGCCTCCGACTAGCGGGTATCACCGGGGAGCTGTTTTTT. It translates to CASSLRLAGITGELFF. The full variable domain, rest sourced from reference TRBV7-8 and TRBJ2-2, is GAGVSQSPRYKVAKRGQDVALRCDPISGHVSLFWYQQALGQGPEFLTYFQNEAQLDKSGLPSDRFFAERPEGSVSTLKIQRTQQEDSAVYLCASSLRLAGITGELFFGEGSRLTVL.

The rearrangement joins TRBV4-1 to TRBJ2-7, with 8 bases that match TRBD2. The CDR3 loop spans 14 amino acids. The ends lost 4 bases at V and 3 bases at J; junction bases unmatched: 5. Germline CDR1 reads MGHRA; CDR2 reads YSYEKL. The CDR3 reads CASSLTSENYEQYF. The CDR3 DNA reads as TGCGCCAGCAGCCTGACTAGCGAAAACTACGAGCAGTACTTC.

The chain employs TRBV19 and TRBJ1-5; TRBD1 might be the D (5 bases). This CDR3 contains 16 residues. Germline V gene data show CDR1 as LNHDA and CDR2 as SQIVND (reference sequence). V lost 0 bases to trimming and J lost 0 bases, with 9 bases between them. The CDR3 coding sequence is TGTGCCAGTAGTATAGATGCAGGGAATAGCAATCAGCCCCAGCATTTT. Its translation: CASSIDAGNSNQPQHF.

The V and J genes are TRBV2 and TRBJ1-1; the D gene is possibly TRBD1 (6 bases). The ends were cut back, 4 bases at V and 4 bases at J, with 13 bases in the middle. Germline V gene sequence: CDR1 SNHLY, CDR2 FYNNEI. The CDR3 has 14 amino acids. This CDR3 is CASSAEGEGTEAFF. CDR3 DNA sequence: TGTGCCAGCAGTGCGGAGGGGGAGGGCACTGAAGCTTTCTTT.

V usage is TRBV4-2 and J usage is TRBJ2-3; D unresolved. V was pared by 0 bases and J by 2 bases, with 9 bases between. Germline-derived CDR1 and CDR2 are LGHNA and YNFKEQ. The CDR3 runs to 15 residues. For the CDR3, the DNA is TGTGCCAGCAGCCAAGAATCGCGGTCCACAGATACGCAGTATTTT. It translates to CASSQESRSTDTQYF.

Only a few counts were recorded for this clone. The chain joins TRBV5-1 to TRBJ2-1, with D hard to call. The CDR3 runs to 13 residues. Germline V gene lookup returns CDR1 SGHRS and CDR2 YFSETQ. V shed 3 bases and J shed 0 bases, with 4 bases lying between them. CDR3 nucleotide sequence: TGCGCCAGCAGCTCCGGCTCCTACAATGAGCAGTTCTTC. It is translated as CASSSGSYNEQFF.

The J gene is TRBJ2-1, the V gene TRBV27; 8 nucleotides line up with TRBD1. The V and J ends lost 6 bases and 7 bases, in that order; junction bases with no gene match: 8. This CDR3 comprises 14 residues. Germline values: CDR1 MNHEY, CDR2 SMNVEV (reference sequence). The DNA of the CDR3 is TGTGCCAGCAGCCCCGGACAGGGTAGGAATGAGCAGTTCTTC. Its translation: CASSPGQGRNEQFF.

This chain links TRBV6-5 with TRBJ1-1; 8 bases align to TRBD1. V was clipped by 6 bases and J by 5 bases; unmatched bases: 8. The CDR3 sequence is 14 residues long. Germline lookup yields CDR1 MNHEY and CDR2 SVGAGI. The CDR3 region has the DNA TGTGCCAGCAGGGACAGGGTAAAAAGGACTGAAGCTTTCTTT. Protein sequence: CASRDRVKRTEAFF.

The V gene is TRBV4-1, the J gene TRBJ2-5; 12 bases align to TRBD2. Trimming took 1 base from V and 5 from J; bases not matched to a gene: 8. In germline, CDR1 is MGHRA, CDR2 YSYEKL. CDR3 size: 17 residues. CDR3 in amino acids: CASSQVTSGRRKETQYF. In DNA, the CDR3 is TGCGCCAGCAGCCAAGTCACTAGCGGGAGGAGAAAGGAGACCCAGTACTTC.

V gene TRBV5-1 combines with J gene TRBJ2-1; 9 bases agree with TRBD2. V was pared by 2 bases and J by 9 bases, with 12 bases of the junction left unmatched. The CDR3 runs 16 residues. Germline loops: CDR1 SGHRS, CDR2 YFSETQ. In DNA form, the CDR3 reads TGCGCCAGCAGCTTTGGGGGACTAGCAAATAATGGTGAGCAGTTCTTC. Its protein product is CASSFGGLANNGEQFF. Supplemented by reference TRBV5-1 and TRBJ2-1, the full variable domain reads KAGVTQTPRYLIKTRGQQVTLSCSPISGHRSVSWYQQTPGQGLQFLFEYFSETQRNKGNFPGRFSGRQFSNSRSEMNVSTLELGDSALYLCASSFGGLANNGEQFFGPGTRLTVL.

The chain carries TRBV7-6 and TRBJ1-2; perhaps TRBD1 as D (6 bases). The CDR3 spans 17 residues. V was cut by 1 base and J by 1 base, with 16 bases left in between. CDR1 SGHVS and CDR2 FNYEAQ come from the germline V gene. This CDR3 is CASSLGGGPQGNYGYTF. CDR3 sequence (DNA): TGTGCCAGCAGCTTAGGAGGGGGGCCCCAGGGTAACTATGGCTACACCTTC.